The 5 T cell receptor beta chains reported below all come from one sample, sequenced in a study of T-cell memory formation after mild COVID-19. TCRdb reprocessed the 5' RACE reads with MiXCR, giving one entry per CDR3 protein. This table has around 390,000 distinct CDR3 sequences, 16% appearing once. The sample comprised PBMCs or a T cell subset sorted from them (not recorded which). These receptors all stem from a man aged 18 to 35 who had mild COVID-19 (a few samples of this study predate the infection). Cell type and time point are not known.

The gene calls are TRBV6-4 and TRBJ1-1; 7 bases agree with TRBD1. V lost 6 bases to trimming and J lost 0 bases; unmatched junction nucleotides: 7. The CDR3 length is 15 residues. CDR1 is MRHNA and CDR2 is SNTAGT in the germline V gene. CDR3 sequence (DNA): TGTGCCAGCAGGCTACAGGGGAGAATGAACACTGAAGCTTTCTTT. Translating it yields CASRLQGRMNTEAFF.

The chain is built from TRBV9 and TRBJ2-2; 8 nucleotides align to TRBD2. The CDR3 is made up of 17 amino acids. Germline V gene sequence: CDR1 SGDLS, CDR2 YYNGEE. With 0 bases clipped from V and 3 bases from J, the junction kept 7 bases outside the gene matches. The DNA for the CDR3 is TGTGCCAGCAGCGTAGAGGCGGGAGGACGCTACACCGGGGAGCTGTTTTTT. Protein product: CASSVEAGGRYTGELFF. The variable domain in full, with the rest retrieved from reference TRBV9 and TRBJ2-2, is DSGVTQTPKHLITATGQRVTLRCSPRSGDLSVYWYQQSLDQGLQFLIQYYNGEERAKGNILERFSAQQFPDLHSELNLSSLELGDSALYFCASSVEAGGRYTGELFFGEGSRLTVL.

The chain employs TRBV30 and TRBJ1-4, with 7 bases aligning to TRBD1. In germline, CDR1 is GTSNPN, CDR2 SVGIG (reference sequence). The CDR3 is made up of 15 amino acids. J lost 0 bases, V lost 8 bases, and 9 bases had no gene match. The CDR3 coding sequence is TGTGCCATCCGGGACAGCGGTGCAACTAATGAAAAACTGTTTTTT. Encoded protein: CAIRDSGATNEKLFF.

CDR3 in DNA: TGCAGTGCTATTGGTCGACAGGGGGCCGAAAAACTGTTTTTT. Amino acid sequence: CSAIGRQGAEKLFF. The gene calls are TRBV20-1 and TRBJ1-4, with 10 bases aligning to TRBD1. Germline V gene sequence: CDR1 DFQATT, CDR2 SNEGSKA (reference sequence). J was trimmed by 8 bases and V by 4 bases; bases with no gene match: 7. CDR3 length: 14 amino acids.

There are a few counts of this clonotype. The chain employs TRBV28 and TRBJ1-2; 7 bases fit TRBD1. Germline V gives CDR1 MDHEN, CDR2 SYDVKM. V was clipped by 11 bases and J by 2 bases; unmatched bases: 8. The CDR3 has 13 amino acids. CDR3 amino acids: CAGGQPGNYGYTF. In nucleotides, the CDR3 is TGTGCCGGGGGACAGCCAGGCAACTATGGCTACACCTTC.